This TCR beta chain was captured in a study of blood T cell repertoires in COVID-19. Original processing notes: Scientists estimated how many nucleated cells there were by amplifying reference gene primers. The repertoire was sequenced with immunoSEQ multiplex PCR; TCRdb's copy has only in-frame clones and lacks some. V and J calls and clone size are copied from that table; D and trimming were computed from the DNA. The data contain 130,000 to 150,000 clones, around four fifths of them singletons. Trimming cost V 4 bases and J 2 bases; bases outside gene matches: 13. In germline, CDR1 is MNHNS, CDR2 SASEGT. The CDR3 covers 19 residues. Participants came from roughly 25 US areas, aged about 18 to 95 years. Assignments of participants to cohorts depended upon their own reported clinical history. Donors in Cohort 3 who had recovered were those with two negative PCRs, healthcare professional clearance, or resolution of their symptoms.

This TCR was sampled from a woman in her thirties or forties who had recovered from COVID-19. The source material was PBMCs or T cells enriched from blood (not recorded which). The chain employs TRBV6-1 and TRBJ2-3; 12 positions match TRBD2. DNA of the CDR3: TGTGCCAGCAGTGTAGGTCTAGCGGGGGGGTGGTTTCACACAGATACGCAGTATTTT. This codes for CASSVGLAGGWFHTDTQYF.